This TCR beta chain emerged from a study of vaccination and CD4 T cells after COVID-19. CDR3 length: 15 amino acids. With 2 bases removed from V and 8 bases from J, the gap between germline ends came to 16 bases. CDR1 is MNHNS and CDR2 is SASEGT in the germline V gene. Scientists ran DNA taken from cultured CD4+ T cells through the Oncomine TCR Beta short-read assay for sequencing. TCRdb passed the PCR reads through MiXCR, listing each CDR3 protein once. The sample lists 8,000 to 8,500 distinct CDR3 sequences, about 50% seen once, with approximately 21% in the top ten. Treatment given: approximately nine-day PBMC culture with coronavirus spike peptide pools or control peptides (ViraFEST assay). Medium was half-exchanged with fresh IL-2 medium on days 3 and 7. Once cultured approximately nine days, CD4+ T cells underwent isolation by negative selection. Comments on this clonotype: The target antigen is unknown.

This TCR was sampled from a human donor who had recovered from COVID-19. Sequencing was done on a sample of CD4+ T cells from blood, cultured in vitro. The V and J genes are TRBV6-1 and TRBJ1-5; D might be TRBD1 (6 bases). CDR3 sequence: CASSEIWGGAEPQHF. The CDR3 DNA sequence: TGTGCCAGCAGTGAAATTTGGGGGGGGGCTGAGCCCCAGCATTTT.